The clone carrying this TCR beta chain has a handful of counts. Its specificity is unknown. The sample belongs to a study of Ad26.COV2.S vaccination and SARS-CoV-2 variants. Background on the study: Ad26.COV2.S arm of COV1001 included the donor. Administration of Ad26.COV2.S was intramuscular, either once or twice 56 days apart. Whole-study findings and limits: The study found higher spike-specific TCR breadth in vaccine than placebo recipients.

The repertoire was sequenced with immunoSEQ multiplex PCR; TCRdb's copy has only in-frame clones and lacks some. Here the sample spans 300,000 to 500,000 clones, less than 90% being singletons. The CDR3 is 14 amino acids. Trimming shortened V by 6 bases and J by 2 bases, and 13 bases separated the two germline ends. In germline, CDR1 is MRHNA, CDR2 SNTAGT. The treatment: roughly 18 received Ad26.COV2.S at low or high dose, single or two shots; a few received placebo; per-sample allocation not given. Specimens were obtained on day 63 following the first vaccine or placebo injection. Donation was by an adult aged 18-55 years who was in Boston.

The sequencing used peripheral blood, collected in a trial of Ad26.COV2.S vaccine versus placebo. The TCR originated in a person aged 18-65 years who received the Ad26.COV2.S COVID-19 vaccine or a placebo. The J gene is TRBJ1-1, the V gene TRBV6-4; maybe TRBD1 (5 bases). The CDR3 DNA sequence: TGTGCCAGCAGGGCGGGACCTACTAACACTGAAGCTTTCTTT. This sequence encodes CASRAGPTNTEAFF.